The sequence of this T cell receptor beta chain was determined in a study of blood T cell repertoires in COVID-19. Study details: Samples came from the United States, Italy and Spain, spanning acute and convalescent COVID-19. The cDNA or gDNA used as material had been derived from T cells, B-cell-depleted T cells, or PBMCs.

V was clipped by 4 bases and J by 9 bases, with 13 bases between them. The CDR3 contains 12 residues. Germline V gene sequence: CDR1 SQVTM, CDR2 ANQGSEA. Authors' methods: Estimation of nucleated cell counts was performed using reference gene primer amplification. Sequencing was performed with immunoSEQ multiplex PCR; in TCRdb, only in-frame clones are kept and a portion is missing. The V and J calls and clone size come from that table; D and trimming were worked out from the DNA. This repertoire shows over 250,000 clones, roughly 87% found once; its top ten account for about 14%. The chain couples TRBV29-1 to TRBJ2-1, with D possibly matching TRBD2 (5 bases). Sequencing input: peripheral blood. This clonotype originated in a human donor in a cohort sampled during active COVID-19. Written as DNA, the CDR3 is TGCAGCGTTGCACAACTAGTTAGTGAGCAGTTCTTC. It codes for CSVAQLVSEQFF.